The next 32 T cell receptor beta chains were all read from a single sample in a study of early T cells in non-severe SARS-CoV-2 infection. TCRdb re-called the 5' RACE reads through MiXCR, storing one row per CDR3 protein. The data contain tens of thousands of distinct CDR3 sequences, about 11% of them singletons. The source material was whole blood, sampled at baseline. The receptor set was obtained from an adult who was a healthcare worker with PCR-confirmed SARS-CoV-2 infection or an uninfected control (not recorded which).

This clonotype appeared a few times. V is TRBV27 and J is TRBJ2-3, with 7 bases fitting TRBD2. This CDR3 contains 13 residues. Germline trimming cut 6 bases from V and 2 bases from J; bases unmatched to any gene: 2. CDR1 and CDR2 (germline): MNHEY, SMNVEV (reference sequence). Written as DNA, the CDR3 is TGTGCCAGCAGCCGGGGGGACACAGATACGCAGTATTTT. It encodes CASSRGDTDTQYF.

The chain uses TRBV6-5 and TRBJ2-3; D is unclear. The CDR3 length is 14 residues. CDR1 and CDR2 (germline): MNHEY, SVGAGI. The V end was cut by 4 bases, the J end by 1 base, with 9 bases between. The DNA for the CDR3 is TGTGCCAGCAGTTCATTCGGCGGCACAGATACGCAGTATTTT. Its translation is CASSSFGGTDTQYF.

This clonotype was seen more than once but under ten times. This chain connects TRBV11-2 to TRBJ2-5, with TRBD2 identical over 11 bases. This CDR3 contains 17 residues. V trimming: 2 bases; J trimming: 1 base; junction bases outside the gene matches: 6. Looked up from germline, CDR1 is SGHAT and CDR2 is FQNNGV. The CDR3 spells CASSLPQGLAGQETQYF. The CDR3 coding sequence is TGTGCCAGCAGCTTACCGCAAGGACTAGCGGGCCAAGAGACCCAGTACTTC.

The chain joins TRBV6-2 or TRBV6-3 to TRBJ2-1; D uncertain. CDR1 MNHEY and CDR2 SVGEGT come from the germline V gene. The CDR3 runs 15 residues. The germline V and J ends were trimmed by 0 bases and 3 bases, with 9 bases remaining between them. In DNA, the CDR3 is TGTGCCAGCAGTTACTCGCCGGTAGTCTACAATGAGCAGTTCTTC. This gives the protein CASSYSPVVYNEQFF.

The V gene is TRBV7-9, the J gene TRBJ2-5, with 7 bases lining up with TRBD1. Trimming at V came to 5 bases and at J to 3 bases, leaving 12 bases not matched to a gene. The CDR3 runs 16 residues. CDR1 and CDR2 (germline): SEHNR, FQNEAQ (reference sequence). CDR3 nucleotides: TGTGCCAGCAGCCCTCCATTGACAGGGCAAAAAGAGACCCAGTACTTC. Amino acid sequence: CASSPPLTGQKETQYF.

This clonotype showed up just a few times. At one end the junction does not follow the germline gene, possibly because of a read error. This chain joins TRBV2 and TRBJ2-7; D perhaps matches TRBD1 (5 bases). Germline loops: CDR1 SNHLY, CDR2 FYNNEI. CDR3 length equals 13 residues. The CDR3 sequence is CASPAGPSFEQYF. CDR3 DNA sequence: TGTGCCAGCCCCGCAGGGCCCTCCTTCGAGCAGTACTTC.

The genes are TRBV30 and TRBJ2-7; 10 bases agree with TRBD1. The J segment lost 5 bases and the V segment lost 1 base, leaving 8 bases of the junction unmatched. This CDR3 spans 15 amino acids. Germline loops: CDR1 GTSNPN, CDR2 SVGIG (reference sequence). This CDR3 is CAWSGTGTGEHEQYF. CDR3 DNA: TGTGCCTGGAGTGGGACCGGGACAGGGGAGCACGAGCAGTACTTC.

This clonotype turned up a few times. The chain has TRBV2 and TRBJ1-6, with TRBD1 identical over 7 bases. Trimming removed 6 bases from V and 4 bases from J; junction bases left unmatched: 3. The CDR3 loop spans 14 amino acids. Germline lookup yields CDR1 SNHLY and CDR2 FYNNEI. Written as DNA, the CDR3 is TGTGCCAGCAGGCGACAGGGATATAATTCACCCCTCCACTTT. This translates into CASRRQGYNSPLHF.

This clonotype was counted at least ten times. The chain uses TRBV20-1 and TRBJ1-1; a weak D match, TRBD1 (5 bases). Trimming stripped 6 bases from V and 4 bases from J, with 15 bases between. Germline CDR1 and CDR2: DFQATT and SNEGSKA (reference sequence). The CDR3 totals 13 residues. The CDR3 DNA reads TGCAGTGCCGTTTTCCAGGGTCCCACTGAAGCTTTCTTT. Translated, it gives CSAVFQGPTEAFF.

In this sample, this clonotype turned up many times. The rearrangement uses TRBV14 and TRBJ1-4; TRBD1 matches at 12 bases. Trimming at V came to 9 bases and at J to 10 bases, leaving 6 bases not matched to a gene. The CDR3 has 13 residues. Germline assignment: CDR1 SGHDN and CDR2 FVKESK. CDR3 sequence: CASSGTGGGKLFF. The CDR3 region has the DNA TGTGCCAGTTCCGGGACAGGGGGCGGAAAACTGTTTTTT.

The J gene is TRBJ1-2, the V gene TRBV12-3 or TRBV12-4, with a weak D call TRBD1 (6 bases). This CDR3 region has 14 residues. V lost 6 bases and J 3 bases, leaving 14 bases between the germline ends. DNA for the CDR3: TGTGCCAGCAGAAAACAGGGATTTGACTATGGCTACACCTTC. Translating it yields CASRKQGFDYGYTF.

This sequence joins TRBV2 and TRBJ2-7, with TRBD1 matching 9 bases. Germline trimming cut 7 bases from V and 2 bases from J; bases unmatched to any gene: 6. CDR1 is SNHLY, CDR2 FYNNEI, per germline. The CDR3 spans 14 residues. CDR3: CASKGGQGTYEQYF. For the CDR3, the DNA is TGTGCCAGCAAGGGGGGACAGGGCACCTACGAGCAGTACTTC.

The rearrangement joins TRBV29-1 to TRBJ1-1; D uncertain. Between the trimmed V and J ends, which lost 2 bases and 9 bases, there was a span of 16 bases. The CDR3 length is 13 residues. Germline V gives CDR1 SQVTM, CDR2 ANQGSEA. Written as DNA, the CDR3 is TGCAGCGTTGAACCCGCAGGCTTGGGTAAAGCTTTCTTT. This translates into CSVEPAGLGKAFF.

This clonotype was seen at least ten times. The chain employs TRBV18 and TRBJ1-1; 9 positions match TRBD1. The CDR3 has 16 amino acids. CDR1 KGHSH and CDR2 LQKENI come from the germline V gene. Trimming removed 6 bases from V and 3 bases from J; junction bases left unmatched: 11. The CDR3, as DNA: TGTGCCAGCTCCCCGCCAAGAAGACAGGGGGACACTGAAGCTTTCTTT. This gives the protein CASSPPRRQGDTEAFF.

V usage is TRBV6-1 and J usage is TRBJ2-1; D unresolved. Germline V lookup: CDR1 MNHNS, CDR2 SASEGT. Trimming took 6 bases from V and 8 from J, leaving 20 bases between them. The CDR3 covers 15 residues. CDR3 region: CASRTTLGDPDEQFF. DNA for the CDR3: TGTGCCAGCAGGACAACCCTAGGCGACCCAGATGAGCAGTTCTTC.

J is TRBJ2-7 and V is TRBV18, with D perhaps matching TRBD1 (5 bases). The CDR3 covers 17 residues. The V end was cut by 2 bases, the J end by 2 bases, with 19 bases between. Germline loops: CDR1 KGHSH, CDR2 LQKENI. The CDR3 sequence is CASSPKSPGHDPYEQYF. Here the CDR3 DNA reads TGTGCCAGCTCACCAAAATCACCAGGGCACGATCCCTACGAGCAGTACTTC.

This clonotype turned up a few times. The chain combines TRBV20-1 with TRBJ2-3; 7 bases agree with TRBD1. CDR3 length: 16 residues. Germline V gene lookup returns CDR1 DFQATT and CDR2 SNEGSKA (reference sequence). J gave up 2 bases and V 2 bases, and 10 bases lay outside the gene matches. CDR3 DNA sequence: TGCAGTGCTAGACAGACAGGGATGGTTCTCACAGATACGCAGTATTTT. It is translated as CSARQTGMVLTDTQYF.

The chain links TRBV18 to TRBJ2-6; 10 nucleotides line up with TRBD1. The V gene's germline CDR1 is KGHSH and CDR2 LQKENI. The CDR3 spans 18 residues. V dropped 6 bases and J dropped 0; count of bases not matched to a gene: 8. The CDR3 nucleotides are TGTGCCAGCTCCAGGACAGGGGGTACCAGCTCTGGGGCCAACGTCCTGACTTTC. Protein: CASSRTGGTSSGANVLTF.

This clonotype was observed many times. The V gene is TRBV12-3 or TRBV12-4, the J gene TRBJ1-1, with 10 bases fitting TRBD1. The ends lost 5 bases at V and 8 bases at J; junction bases unmatched: 5. The CDR3 sequence is 13 residues long. Written as DNA, the CDR3 is TGTGCCAGCAGTCCGACAGGGGGCGACGAAGCTTTCTTT. The encoded protein is CASSPTGGDEAFF.

This clonotype was seen only a few times. The chain is built from TRBV7-3 and TRBJ2-1, with a tentative D call TRBD1 (6 bases). The V gene lost 5 bases and the J gene lost 7 bases, with 12 bases spanning the gap. The V gene's germline CDR1 is SGHTA and CDR2 FQGTGA. CDR3 size: 13 residues. In nucleotides, the CDR3 is TGTGCCAGCAGCCTCCACAGGGAGAATGAGCAGTTCTTC. Its protein is CASSLHRENEQFF.

This clonotype showed up many times. The germline gene is not matched at one end of the junction; a read error may be the cause. The genes are TRBV7-2 and TRBJ1-6; D call uncertain. From germline, CDR1 is SGHTA and CDR2 FQGNSA. The CDR3 covers 17 residues. The DNA for the CDR3 is TGTGCCAGCAGCTTAGGTCCACCTGGGCGCTATAATTCACCCCTGCACTTT. Translating it yields CASSLGPPGRYNSPLHF.

The chain couples TRBV12-3 or TRBV12-4 to TRBJ2-1; TRBD2 matches 7 bases. V dropped 6 bases and J dropped 4; count of bases not matched to a gene: 12. This CDR3 has 16 amino acids. CDR3 protein: CASSPDASGGYNEQFF. CDR3 sequence (DNA): TGTGCCAGCAGCCCGGATGCCTCGGGGGGATACAATGAGCAGTTCTTC.

The V and J genes are TRBV7-9 and TRBJ1-4; 9 nucleotides line up with TRBD1. In germline, CDR1 is SEHNR, CDR2 FQNEAQ (reference sequence). J lost 6 bases, V lost 5 bases, and 22 bases had no gene match. The CDR3 spans 20 residues. In DNA form, the CDR3 reads TGTGCCAGCAGCACCCTAGGTGGGACAGGGCCTAACAACCCCGATGAAAAACTGTTTTTT. Translated, it gives CASSTLGGTGPNNPDEKLFF.

This clonotype occurred a few times. The rearrangement links TRBV27 to TRBJ2-1; D not resolved. Germline CDR1 MNHEY, CDR2 SMNVEV (reference sequence). CDR3 length: 11 amino acids. The V end lost 5 bases, the J end lost 13 bases, and 12 bases lay between the germline ends. CDR3 in DNA: TGTGCCAGCAGTCCTAGGCTGCACCAGTTCTTC. Protein sequence: CASSPRLHQFF.

In this sample, this clonotype turned up a few times. This chain joins TRBV5-5 and TRBJ2-7; 8 bases are a match to TRBD1. Germline CDR1 and CDR2: SGHKS and YYEKEE (reference sequence). This CDR3 comprises 13 residues. Germline trimming cut 4 bases from V and 5 bases from J; bases unmatched to any gene: 5. The CDR3 is CASSRPGGHEQYF. The CDR3, as DNA: TGTGCCAGCAGCAGGCCAGGGGGCCACGAGCAGTACTTC.

This clonotype was detected a few times. The genes are TRBV9 and TRBJ2-3; D uncertain. Trimming removed 0 bases at V and 1 base at J, with 15 bases between. The CDR3 has 17 amino acids. The germline V gene has CDR1 SGDLS and CDR2 YYNGEE. CDR3: CASSVEPFALRTDTQYF. The CDR3 region has the DNA TGTGCCAGCAGCGTAGAACCCTTCGCCTTACGCACAGATACGCAGTATTTT. The whole variable domain, remainder taken from reference TRBV9 and TRBJ2-3, is DSGVTQTPKHLITATGQRVTLRCSPRSGDLSVYWYQQSLDQGLQFLIQYYNGEERAKGNILERFSAQQFPDLHSELNLSSLELGDSALYFCASSVEPFALRTDTQYFGPGTRLTVL.

This clonotype was picked up a small number of times. The chain links TRBV7-3 to TRBJ1-1; D might be TRBD1 (6 bases). Trimming removed 5 bases at V and 2 bases at J, with 9 bases between. The CDR3 has 13 amino acids. Germline-derived CDR1 and CDR2 are SGHTA and FQGTGA. The CDR3 bases are TGTGCCAGCAGCGGACAGCCAAACACTGAAGCTTTCTTT. This codes for CASSGQPNTEAFF.

This clonotype turned up a few times. The chain carries TRBV6-4 and TRBJ2-3; D ambiguous. V was shortened by 0 bases and J by 4 bases, with 8 bases between the two germline ends. The length of the CDR3 is 14 residues. Germline V gene data show CDR1 as MRHNA and CDR2 as SNTAGT. CDR3 in DNA: TGTGCCAGCAGTGACTCAGCTGCGGCAGATACGCAGTATTTT. It yields the protein CASSDSAAADTQYF.

Details on this clonotype: Germline is not matched at one junction end, which may reflect a read error. The V call is TRBV12-3 or TRBV12-4, the J call TRBJ2-7; unclear D gene. The CDR3 totals 12 residues. For the CDR3, the DNA is TGTGCCAGCAGGTTAGACGGTCCTGGGCAGTACTTC. Translated, it gives CASRLDGPGQYF.

This clonotype was counted many times. This sequence joins TRBV21-1 and TRBJ2-1; the table's TRBD2 call for D was not verified on the DNA. TRBV21-1 constitutes a pseudogene. The CDR3 spans 19 residues. CDR3 DNA sequence: TGTGCCAGCAGCAAAGGCGGTGATAGCGGGGCCAGCTCCTACAATGAGCAGTTCTTC. Translation gives CASSKGGDSGASSYNEQFF.

The genes are TRBV7-2 and TRBJ2-3, with D possibly being TRBD1 (6 bases). This CDR3 contains 15 residues. Per germline, CDR1 SGHTA and CDR2 FQGNSA. Trimming cost V 3 bases and J 2 bases, with 12 bases left between them. The CDR3 is CASSFLQGPTDTQYF. CDR3 DNA: TGTGCCAGCAGCTTCCTACAGGGTCCCACAGATACGCAGTATTTT.

This clonotype has a handful of counts. This chain connects TRBV20-1 to TRBJ2-3, with 15 bases that match TRBD2. The germline CDR1 and CDR2 sequences are DFQATT and SNEGSKA (reference sequence). The CDR3 contains 16 residues. Trimming cost V 3 bases and J 6 bases; bases outside gene matches: 7. The CDR3 region has the DNA TGCAGTGCTAGCGTAGGGACTAGCGGGGGGTGGGATACGCAGTATTTT. Protein: CSASVGTSGGWDTQYF.